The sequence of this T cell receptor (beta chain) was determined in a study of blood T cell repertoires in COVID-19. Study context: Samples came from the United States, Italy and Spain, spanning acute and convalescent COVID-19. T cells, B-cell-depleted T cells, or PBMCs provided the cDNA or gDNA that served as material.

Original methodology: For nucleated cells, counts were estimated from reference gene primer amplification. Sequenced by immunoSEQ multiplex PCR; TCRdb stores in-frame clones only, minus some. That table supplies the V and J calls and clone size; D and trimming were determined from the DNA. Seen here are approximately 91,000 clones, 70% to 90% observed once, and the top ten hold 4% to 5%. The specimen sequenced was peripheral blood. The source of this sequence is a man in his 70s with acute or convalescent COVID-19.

The CDR3 DNA reads TGTGCCAGCAGTTACTCTCCCAGCGGAGAAGAGACCCAGTACTTC. It codes for CASSYSPSGEETQYF. The chain employs TRBV6-5 and TRBJ2-5, with D possibly being TRBD2 (5 bases). CDR3 size: 15 residues. Germline CDR1 and CDR2: MNHEY and SVGAGI. The V gene lost 0 bases and the J gene lost 3 bases, with 11 bases spanning the gap.